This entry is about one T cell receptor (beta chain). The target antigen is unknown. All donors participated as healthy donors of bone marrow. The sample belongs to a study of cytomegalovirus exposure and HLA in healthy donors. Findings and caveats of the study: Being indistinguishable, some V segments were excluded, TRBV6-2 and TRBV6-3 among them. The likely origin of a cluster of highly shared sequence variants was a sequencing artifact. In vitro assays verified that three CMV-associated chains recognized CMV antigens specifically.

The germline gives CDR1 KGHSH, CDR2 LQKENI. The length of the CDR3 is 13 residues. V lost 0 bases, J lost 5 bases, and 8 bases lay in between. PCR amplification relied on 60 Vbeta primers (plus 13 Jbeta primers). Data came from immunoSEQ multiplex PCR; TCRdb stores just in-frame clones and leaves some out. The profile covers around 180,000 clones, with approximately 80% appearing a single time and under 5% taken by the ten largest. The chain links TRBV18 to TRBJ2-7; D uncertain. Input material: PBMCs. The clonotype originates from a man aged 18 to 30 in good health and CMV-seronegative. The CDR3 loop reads CASSPPVTNEQYF. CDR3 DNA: TGTGCCAGCTCACCACCGGTTACTAACGAGCAGTACTTC.